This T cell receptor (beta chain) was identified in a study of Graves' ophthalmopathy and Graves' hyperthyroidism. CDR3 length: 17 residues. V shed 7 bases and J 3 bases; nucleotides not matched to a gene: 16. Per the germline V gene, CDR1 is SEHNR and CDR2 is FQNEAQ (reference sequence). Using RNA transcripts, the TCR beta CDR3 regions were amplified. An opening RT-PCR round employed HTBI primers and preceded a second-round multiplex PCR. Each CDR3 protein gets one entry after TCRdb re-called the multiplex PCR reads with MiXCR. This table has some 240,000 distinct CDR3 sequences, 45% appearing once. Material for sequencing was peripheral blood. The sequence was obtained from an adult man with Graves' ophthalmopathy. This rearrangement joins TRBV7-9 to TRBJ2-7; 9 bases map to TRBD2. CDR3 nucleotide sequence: TGTGCCAGCAACAGCCTCGGCGGGGGGGCCCTCTACTACGAGCAGTACTTC. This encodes CASNSLGGGALYYEQYF.